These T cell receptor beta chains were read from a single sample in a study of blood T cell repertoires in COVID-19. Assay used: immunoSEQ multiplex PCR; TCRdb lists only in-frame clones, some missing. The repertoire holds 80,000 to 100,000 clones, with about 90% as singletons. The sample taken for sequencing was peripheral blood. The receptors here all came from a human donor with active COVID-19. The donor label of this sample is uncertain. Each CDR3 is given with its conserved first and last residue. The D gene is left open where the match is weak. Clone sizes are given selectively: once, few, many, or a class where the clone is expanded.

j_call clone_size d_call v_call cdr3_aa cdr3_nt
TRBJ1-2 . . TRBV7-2 CASNQQGTNYGYTF TGTGCCAGCAATCAACAGGGAACTAACTATGGCTACACCTTC
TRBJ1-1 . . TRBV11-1 CASSLQGNTEAFF TGTGCCAGCAGCTTACAGGGGAACACTGAAGCTTTCTTT
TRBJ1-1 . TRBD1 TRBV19 CASRVTGSNTEAFF TGTGCCAGTAGGGTGACAGGGTCCAACACTGAAGCTTTCTTT
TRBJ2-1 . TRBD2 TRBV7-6 CASSPGTSGGLEQFF TGTGCCAGCAGCCCAGGGACTAGCGGGGGTCTTGAGCAGTTCTTC
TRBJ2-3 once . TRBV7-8 CASSPSTDTQYF TGTGCCAGCAGCCCGAGCACAGATACGCAGTATTTT
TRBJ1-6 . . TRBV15 CATSSSGNGSPLHF TGTGCCACCAGCAGTTCGGGTAATGGATCACCCCTCCACTTT
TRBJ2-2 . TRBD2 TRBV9 CASSPTSGGRSGELFF TGTGCCAGCAGCCCGACTAGCGGGGGGAGGTCGGGGGAGCTGTTTTTT
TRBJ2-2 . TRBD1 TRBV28 CASSLQGASTGELFF TGTGCCAGCAGTTTGCAGGGGGCGAGCACCGGGGAGCTGTTTTTT
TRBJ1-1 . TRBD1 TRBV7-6 CASSFGQGMNTEAFF TGTGCCAGCAGCTTCGGACAGGGGATGAACACTGAAGCTTTCTTT
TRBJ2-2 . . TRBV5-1 CASSKGEGTGELFF TGCGCCAGCAGTAAGGGGGAAGGGACCGGGGAGCTGTTTTTT
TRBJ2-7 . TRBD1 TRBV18 CASSLPGQSSYEQYF TGTGCCAGCTCCCTACCGGGACAGAGCTCCTACGAGCAGTACTTC
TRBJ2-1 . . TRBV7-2 CASSQVGALGHEQFF TGTGCCAGCAGCCAAGTGGGGGCCCTGGGGCATGAGCAGTTCTTC
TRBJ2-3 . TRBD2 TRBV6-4 CASSDTAGGPGDTQYF TGTGCCAGCAGTGACACAGCGGGGGGGCCAGGAGATACGCAGTATTTT
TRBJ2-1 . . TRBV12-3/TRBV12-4 CASSSTEYNEQFF TGTGCCAGCAGTTCGACAGAATACAATGAGCAGTTCTTC
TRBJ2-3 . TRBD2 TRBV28 CASLAGSTDTQYF TGTGCCAGCCTAGCGGGGAGCACAGATACGCAGTATTTT
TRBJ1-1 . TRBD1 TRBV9 CASSVATQGSDTEAFF TGTGCCAGCAGCGTAGCTACACAGGGGTCGGACACTGAAGCTTTCTTT
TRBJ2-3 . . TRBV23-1 CASSPPGGSEGIDTQYF TGCGCCAGCAGTCCTCCGGGGGGCTCGGAGGGGATAGATACGCAGTATTTT
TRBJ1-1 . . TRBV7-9 CASSLMGADTEAFF TGTGCCAGCAGCCTAATGGGGGCTGACACTGAAGCTTTCTTT
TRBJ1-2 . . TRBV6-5 CASSYLGPTSLGYTF TGTGCCAGCAGTTACCTTGGTCCCACCTCGCTAGGCTACACCTTC
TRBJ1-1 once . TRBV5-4 CASSGNRDARGAFF TGTGCCAGCAGCGGAAACCGGGACGCGAGGGGGGCTTTCTTT
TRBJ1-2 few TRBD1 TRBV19 CASLPNRGPNYGYTF TGTGCCAGTCTCCCGAACAGGGGGCCAAACTATGGCTACACCTTC
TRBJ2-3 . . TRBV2 CASSAVVTQYF TGTGCCAGCAGTGCGGTGGTTACGCAGTATTTT
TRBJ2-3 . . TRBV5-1 CASSLGRDASTDTQYF TGCGCCAGCAGCCTGGGGCGGGACGCTAGCACAGATACGCAGTATTTT
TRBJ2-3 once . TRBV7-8 CASGTGTDTQYF TGTGCCAGCGGCACGGGGACAGATACGCAGTATTTT
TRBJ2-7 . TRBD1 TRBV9 CASSDSIGGRTDEQYF TGTGCCAGCAGCGATTCCATAGGGGGCCGTACGGACGAGCAGTACTTC
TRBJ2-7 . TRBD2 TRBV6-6 CASRTGLAGNYEQYF TGTGCCAGCCGGACCGGACTAGCGGGGAACTACGAGCAGTACTTC
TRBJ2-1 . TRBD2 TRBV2 CASRVLATLRGEQFF TGTGCCAGCAGGGTACTAGCGACTCTAAGAGGTGAGCAGTTCTTC
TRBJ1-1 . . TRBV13 CASSLDPGPEAFF TGTGCCAGCAGCTTAGATCCAGGCCCCGAAGCTTTCTTT